Below, 13 T cell receptor beta chains from the same sample are listed, as sequenced in a study of T cell responses to AZD1222 COVID-19 vaccine. Only in-frame clones appear in the TCRdb table, and some are missing; sequencing was by immunoSEQ multiplex PCR. The table lists approximately 92,000 clones, about 91% of them singletons. The starting material was peripheral blood, obtained on day 0 of AZD1222 vaccination. The receptor source for this set is an adult in good health.

CDR3 DNA: TGTGCCACCCGAACCTCCTATAATTCACCCCTCCACTTT. This sequence encodes CATRTSYNSPLHF. The chain carries TRBV7-2 and TRBJ1-6; D is unresolved. This CDR3 spans 13 amino acids. Germline assignment: CDR1 SGHTA and CDR2 FQGNSA. V shed 10 bases and J shed 0 bases, with 7 bases lying between them.

J is TRBJ2-1 and V is TRBV7-2; D not resolved. Trimming took 1 base from V and 6 from J, leaving 4 bases between them. There are 12 residues in the CDR3. Looked up from germline, CDR1 is SGHTA and CDR2 is FQGNSA. In DNA form, the CDR3 reads TGTGCCAGCAGCTTAGACCTCAATGAGCAGTTCTTC. It specifies CASSLDLNEQFF.

About this clone itself: At one end the junction does not follow the germline gene, possibly because of a read error. This chain uses TRBV11-2 with TRBJ1-2; the match to TRBD1 covers 10 bases. The length of the CDR3 is 14 residues. The germline CDR1 and CDR2 sequences are SGHAT and FQNNGV. CDR3 residues: CASSLDRTGGFPNF. The CDR3 DNA reads as TGTGCCAGCAGCTTAGATAGGACAGGGGGGTTTCCCAACTTC.

This chain connects TRBV28 to TRBJ1-2, with D perhaps TRBD1 (6 bases). This CDR3 has 12 residues. Germline V gives CDR1 MDHEN, CDR2 SYDVKM. The germline V and J ends were trimmed by 6 bases and 4 bases, with 9 bases remaining between them. For the CDR3, the DNA is TGTGCCAGCAGCTCAGGGGCCTATGGCTACACCTTC. Translating gives CASSSGAYGYTF.

CDR3 protein: CASSLSGTSGKETQYF. The CDR3 DNA follows: TGCGCCAGCAGCTTGTCGGGGACTAGCGGGAAAGAGACCCAGTACTTC. The J gene is TRBJ2-5, the V gene TRBV5-1, with 13 bases matching TRBD2. The J segment lost 3 bases and the V segment lost 1 base, leaving 3 bases of the junction unmatched. There are 16 residues in the CDR3. Germline V gives CDR1 SGHRS, CDR2 YFSETQ.

The chain is built from TRBV18 and TRBJ2-7, with D possibly called TRBD1 or TRBD2 (5 bases each). CDR3 length: 13 residues. Germline loops: CDR1 KGHSH, CDR2 LQKENI. Trimming stripped 3 bases from V and 5 bases from J, with 11 bases between. CDR3 loop: CASSPRGRDEQYF. The DNA for the CDR3 is TGTGCCAGCTCACCCCGGGGCAGGGACGAGCAGTACTTC. The full variable domain, with the rest looked up from reference TRBV18 and TRBJ2-7, is NAGVMQNPRHLVRRRGQEARLRCSPMKGHSHVYWYRQLPEEGLKFMVYLQKENIIDESGMPKERFSAEFPKEGPSILRIQQVVRGDSAAYFCASSPRGRDEQYFGPGTRLTVT.

Here the CDR3 DNA reads TGTGCCAGCAGCTCGCCCCTACATCTAGCGGGAGGGAACACCGGGGAGCTGTTTTTT. Protein: CASSSPLHLAGGNTGELFF. The chain couples TRBV7-9 to TRBJ2-2; 11 nucleotides line up with TRBD2. The CDR3 consists of 19 residues. V trimming: 4 bases; J trimming: 1 base; junction bases outside the gene matches: 11. Germline V lookup: CDR1 SEHNR, CDR2 FQNEAQ (reference sequence). The whole variable domain, remainder taken from reference TRBV7-9 and TRBJ2-2, is DTGVSQNPRHKITKRGQNVTFRCDPISEHNRLYWYRQTLGQGPEFLTYFQNEAQLEKSRLLSDRFSAERPKGSFSTLEIQRTEQGDSAMYLCASSSPLHLAGGNTGELFFGEGSRLTVL.

The chain combines TRBV7-8 with TRBJ1-5; no definite D call. With 1 base removed from V and 1 base from J, the gap between germline ends came to 8 bases. The CDR3 contains 15 residues. CDR1 is SGHVS and CDR2 is FQNEAQ in the germline V gene. This CDR3 reads CASSLGRLSNQPQHF. The CDR3 DNA reads as TGTGCCAGCAGCTTAGGCCGCTTGAGCAATCAGCCCCAGCATTTT.

The chain carries TRBV5-5 and TRBJ2-2; D not resolved. This CDR3 comprises 13 residues. The V end lost 4 bases, the J end lost 4 bases, and 8 bases lay between the germline ends. CDR1 and CDR2 (germline): SGHKS, YYEKEE (reference sequence). The CDR3 spells CASSPYITGELFF. CDR3 bases: TGTGCCAGCAGCCCCTATATCACCGGGGAGCTGTTTTTT.

For the CDR3, the DNA is TGTGCTAGTGGTTTGCTGGGCGAGCAGTTCTTC. Translating gives CASGLLGEQFF. The chain is built from TRBV12-5 and TRBJ2-1; D call uncertain. Trimming stripped 2 bases from V and 10 bases from J, with 6 bases between. The CDR3 totals 11 residues. The germline V gene encodes CDR1 LGHNT and CDR2 FRNRAP.

J is TRBJ2-2 and V is TRBV2, with TRBD2 as a possible D gene (6 bases). Germline CDR1 and CDR2: SNHLY and FYNNEI. With 4 bases removed from V and 7 bases from J, the gap between germline ends came to 16 bases. The CDR3 is made up of 15 amino acids. The CDR3 sequence: CASSGGDSTGGELFF. Here the CDR3 DNA reads TGTGCCAGCAGTGGGGGGGACTCGACCGGCGGGGAGCTGTTTTTT. The variable domain in full, completed from reference TRBV2 and TRBJ2-2, reads EPEVTQTPSHQVTQMGQEVILRCVPISNHLYFYWYRQILGQKVEFLVSFYNNEISEKSEIFDDQFSVERPDGSNFTLKIRSTKLEDSAMYFCASSGGDSTGGELFFGEGSRLTVL.

Of note for this clone: The sample has other DNA sequences that encode this CDR3 too. This sequence joins TRBV6-5 and TRBJ1-2, with D maybe TRBD1 (5 bases). The CDR3 extends over 14 amino acids. V gave up 0 bases and J gave up 5 bases, with 10 bases separating them. CDR1 and CDR2 from the germline V gene are MNHEY and SVGAGI. This chain's CDR3 is CASSYSRGSYGYTF. Written as DNA, the CDR3 is TGTGCCAGCAGTTACTCAAGGGGCTCGTATGGCTACACCTTC.

This chain links TRBV6-1 with TRBJ2-7, with TRBD1 matching 9 bases. This CDR3 comprises 14 residues. CDR1 and CDR2 (germline): MNHNS, SASEGT. After removal of 2 bases from V and 3 bases from J, the junction contained 2 bases not matched to a gene. The CDR3 sequence is CASSELGQGYEQYF. DNA of the CDR3: TGTGCCAGCAGTGAATTGGGACAGGGCTACGAGCAGTACTTC.